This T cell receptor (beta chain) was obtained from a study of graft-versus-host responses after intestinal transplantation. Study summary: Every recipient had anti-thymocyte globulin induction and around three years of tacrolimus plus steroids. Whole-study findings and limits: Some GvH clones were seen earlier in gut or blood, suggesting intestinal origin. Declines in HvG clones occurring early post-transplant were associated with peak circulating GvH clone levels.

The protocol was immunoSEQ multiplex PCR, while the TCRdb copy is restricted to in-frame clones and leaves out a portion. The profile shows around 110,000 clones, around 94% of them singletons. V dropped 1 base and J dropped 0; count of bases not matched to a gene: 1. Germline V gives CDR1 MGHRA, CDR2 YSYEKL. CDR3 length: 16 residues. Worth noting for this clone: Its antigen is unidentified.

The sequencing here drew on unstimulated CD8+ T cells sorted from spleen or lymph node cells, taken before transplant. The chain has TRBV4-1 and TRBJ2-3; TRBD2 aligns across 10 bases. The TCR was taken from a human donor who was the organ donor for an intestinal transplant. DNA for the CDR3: TGCGCCAGCAGCCAAGTACTAGCGGGAAGCACAGATACGCAGTATTTT. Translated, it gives CASSQVLAGSTDTQYF.